This record covers a single TCR beta chain. Its specificity is not known. The CDR3 carries no conserved terminal phenylalanine or tryptophan, so it likely arises from a read error. These data are taken from a study of vaccination and CD4 T cells after COVID-19. Stated treatment: approximately nine-day PBMC culture with coronavirus spike peptide pools or control peptides (ViraFEST assay). An Oncomine TCR Beta short-read assay was used to sequence the DNA from cultured CD4+ T cells. A single record per CDR3 protein comes from TCRdb applying MiXCR to the PCR reads. Of 11,000 to 15,000 distinct CDR3 sequences listed, under 25% are singletons. J gave up 6 bases and V 10 bases, and 16 bases lay outside the gene matches. CDR1 and CDR2 from the germline V gene are ENHRY and SYGVKD. This CDR3 has 15 residues.

Sequencing was carried out using cultured CD4+ T cells from blood. V and J are TRBV10-3 and TRBJ1-2; 8 bases agree with TRBD1. This sequence was found in a human donor with COVID-19. The CDR3 DNA is TGTGCCACCCAACGATCCAGACAGGGGCCTCATGGCTACACCATC. Encoded protein: CATQRSRQGPHGYTI.